A single sample is the source of the 15 T cell receptor beta chains below, sequenced in a study of blood T cell repertoires in COVID-19. Method: immunoSEQ multiplex PCR; TCRdb's copy keeps in-frame clones and lacks some. This table holds some 250,000 clones, around nine tenths found once. The sample comprised peripheral blood. The origin of the receptors is a man aged 30 to 45 with active or convalescent COVID-19.

The chain couples TRBV7-9 to TRBJ2-2; maybe TRBD2 (7 bases). This CDR3 is 15 amino acids long. Trimming shortened V by 0 bases and J by 3 bases, and 8 bases separated the two germline ends. Germline assignment: CDR1 SEHNR and CDR2 FQNEAQ (reference sequence). This CDR3 is CASSLAGGHTGELFF. CDR3 DNA: TGTGCCAGCAGCTTAGCGGGGGGGCACACCGGGGAGCTGTTTTTT.

The chain links TRBV25-1 to TRBJ1-6; 8 bases are a match to TRBD1. The CDR3 length is 16 residues. V shed 4 bases, J shed 9 bases, and the junction held 11 bases outside the gene matches. The germline gives CDR1 MGHDK, CDR2 SYGVNS. The CDR3 reads CASSATQGTGTSPLHF. Written as DNA, the CDR3 is TGTGCCAGCAGTGCTACCCAAGGGACAGGTACTTCACCCCTCCACTTT.

This chain connects TRBV7-2 to TRBJ1-1; 9 bases are shared with TRBD1. Germline V CDR1 and CDR2: SGHTA, FQGNSA. The junction had 6 bases not matched to a gene; V was cut back by 5 bases and J by 2 bases. The CDR3 loop spans 15 amino acids. Here the CDR3 reads CASSANRGLNTEAFF. For the CDR3, the DNA is TGTGCCAGCAGCGCAAACAGGGGGCTAAACACTGAAGCTTTCTTT.

The chain joins TRBV7-9 to TRBJ2-1; 8 bases are a match to TRBD2. J gave up 6 bases and V 6 bases, and 7 bases lay outside the gene matches. CDR3 length equals 14 residues. Germline loops: CDR1 SEHNR, CDR2 FQNEAQ (reference sequence). In nucleotides, the CDR3 is TGTGCCAGCAGACAATCCGGGGGGGCCAATGAGCAGTTCTTC. Translating it yields CASRQSGGANEQFF. The full variable domain, with the rest looked up from reference TRBV7-9 and TRBJ2-1, is DTGVSQNPRHKITKRGQNVTFRCDPISEHNRLYWYRQTLGQGPEFLTYFQNEAQLEKSRLLSDRFSAERPKGSFSTLEIQRTEQGDSAMYLCASRQSGGANEQFFGPGTRLTVL.

With respect to this clone: Other DNA sequences in this sample translate to the same CDR3. The rearrangement uses TRBV27 and TRBJ1-5; 9 nucleotides align to TRBD1. CDR1 MNHEY and CDR2 SMNVEV come from the germline V gene (reference sequence). The CDR3 has 14 residues. V was pared by 6 bases and J by 2 bases, with 2 bases of the junction left unmatched. CDR3 in DNA: TGTGCCAGCAGCTGGACAGGGGGCAATCAGCCCCAGCATTTT. Its translation is CASSWTGGNQPQHF.

This sequence joins TRBV11-3 and TRBJ2-5; tentative D call: TRBD1 (6 bases). This CDR3 has 16 residues. V was clipped by 3 bases and J by 1 base, with 15 bases between them. Germline V gene data show CDR1 as SGHNT and CDR2 as YENEEA. CDR3 bases: TGTGCCAGCAGCTTGAGGGGGTCCCGGGGCCAAGAGACCCAGTACTTC. Protein product: CASSLRGSRGQETQYF.

J is TRBJ2-7 and V is TRBV5-5, with 8 nucleotides matching TRBD1. J gave up 2 bases and V 0 bases, and 16 bases lay outside the gene matches. The CDR3 length is 19 residues. Per germline, CDR1 SGHKS and CDR2 YYEKEE (reference sequence). The CDR3: CASSLVRFSVQGVAYEQYF. The DNA of the CDR3 is TGTGCCAGCAGCTTGGTGAGGTTTTCCGTACAGGGGGTGGCCTACGAGCAGTACTTC.

This clone was counted between two and nine times. This chain uses TRBV4-1 with TRBJ2-1; possibly TRBD2 for D (6 bases). The germline V and J ends were trimmed by 1 base and 6 bases, with 16 bases remaining between them. The CDR3 sequence is 16 residues long. Germline CDR1 MGHRA, CDR2 YSYEKL. The CDR3 protein is CASSQVAGTSTNEQFF. CDR3 DNA sequence: TGCGCCAGCAGCCAAGTGGCCGGGACTTCGACCAATGAGCAGTTCTTC.

The chain is built from TRBV4-1 and TRBJ1-5; D is possibly TRBD1 (6 bases). This CDR3 comprises 14 residues. CDR1 MGHRA and CDR2 YSYEKL come from the germline V gene. Between the trimmed V and J ends, which lost 1 base and 2 bases, there was a span of 6 bases. The CDR3 DNA follows: TGCGCCAGCAGCCAAGCAGGGGGCAATCAGCCCCAGCATTTT. It is translated as CASSQAGGNQPQHF.

V and J are TRBV29-1 and TRBJ1-3; D gene unclear. V lost 2 bases, J lost 0 bases, and 14 bases lay in between. This CDR3 is 16 amino acids long. Germline V gene lookup returns CDR1 SQVTM and CDR2 ANQGSEA. The chain's CDR3 is CSVEKGSGISGNTIYF. CDR3 bases: TGCAGCGTTGAAAAAGGGTCGGGGATCTCTGGAAACACCATATATTTT.

V is TRBV7-3 and J is TRBJ1-1, with D unclear. V was pared by 2 bases and J by 3 bases, with 10 bases between. Looked up from germline, CDR1 is SGHTA and CDR2 is FQGTGA. This CDR3 region has 14 residues. CDR3 loop: CASSLFNGDTEAFF. CDR3 nucleotides: TGTGCCAGCAGCTTATTTAACGGGGACACTGAAGCTTTCTTT. The full variable domain, rest sourced from reference TRBV7-3 and TRBJ1-1, is GAGVSQTPSNKVTEKGKYVELRCDPISGHTALYWYRQSLGQGPEFLIYFQGTGAADDSGLPNDRFFAVRPEGSVSTLKIQRTERGDSAVYLCASSLFNGDTEAFFGQGTRLTVV.

The CDR3 spells CASLPDYNSPLHF. For the CDR3, the DNA is TGTGCCAGCTTACCAGATTATAATTCACCCCTCCACTTT. The chain combines TRBV25-1 with TRBJ1-6; the D is unclear. Germline CDR1 is MGHDK and CDR2 is SYGVNS. This CDR3 region has 13 residues. V was trimmed by 8 bases and J by 4 bases, leaving 9 bases between them.

This clone was detected only a few times. This chain connects TRBV27 to TRBJ2-7; perhaps TRBD2 as D (6 bases). The length of the CDR3 is 15 residues. Between the trimmed V and J ends, which lost 0 bases and 5 bases, there was a span of 14 bases. Germline CDR1 and CDR2: MNHEY and SMNVEV (reference sequence). The CDR3 DNA is TGTGCCAGCAGTTTATCGGGGCTAGCGAGCCACGAGCAGTACTTC. It specifies CASSLSGLASHEQYF.

The chain is built from TRBV19 and TRBJ1-2, with D maybe TRBD1 (5 bases). From germline, CDR1 is LNHDA and CDR2 SQIVND (reference sequence). The CDR3 spans 12 residues. The V and J ends lost 5 bases and 3 bases respectively, with 7 bases between them. The CDR3 DNA reads as TGTGCCAGTAGTCCGACAGACTATGGCTACACCTTC. It translates to CASSPTDYGYTF.

The chain links TRBV7-2 to TRBJ1-5; TRBD1 is a possible D gene (5 bases). This CDR3 spans 13 amino acids. Germline V gene data show CDR1 as SGHTA and CDR2 as FQGNSA. Trimming shortened V by 4 bases and J by 8 bases, and 12 bases separated the two germline ends. The CDR3 sequence: CASSYMTREPQHF. CDR3 sequence (DNA): TGTGCCAGCAGCTATATGACCAGGGAGCCCCAGCATTTT.